This TCR beta chain was obtained from a study of CD8 T cells in ankylosing spondylitis. Study-wide points: What appeared characteristic of ankylosing spondylitis blood was a TCR beta motif of fewer than ten highly homologous variants. CD8+ by phenotype, disease-linked clones were relatively rare in peripheral blood. It was reported that disease-linked clones were significantly enriched in matched ankylosing spondylitis synovial fluid.

Trimming shortened V by 5 bases and J by 0 bases, and 10 bases separated the two germline ends. The germline gives CDR1 SQVTM, CDR2 ANQGSEA. The CDR3 is 13 residues long. This clonotype appeared many times. No antigen is known for it. Quantitative 5'-RACE with molecular barcodes produced the TCR beta libraries. TCRdb fed the 5' RACE reads into MiXCR, producing one record per CDR3 protein. Among fewer than 550,000 distinct CDR3 sequences, roughly 5% were seen once, and the ten largest hold around 3.5%. The sequenced sample consisted of blood, either unsorted or a sorted T cell fraction (not recorded which). This rearrangement joins TRBV29-1 to TRBJ1-1; maybe TRBD1 (6 bases). This TCR was recovered from a male donor with ankylosing spondylitis. CDR3 nucleotide sequence: TGCAGCGTTCATGGGACATTGAACACTGAAGCTTTCTTT. This translates into CSVHGTLNTEAFF.